A single sample gave rise to the 24 T cell receptor beta chains below, sequenced in a study of response to subunit inactivated influenza vaccine. TCRdb ran MiXCR on the RT-PCR reads and lists one entry per CDR3 protein. The sample consists of roughly 760,000 distinct CDR3 sequences, less than 25% of them appearing once. This specimen was PBMCs from blood, taken roughly 5 days after vaccination. The receptors were sampled from a middle-aged man who received an inactivated influenza vaccine.

The chain employs TRBV19 and TRBJ2-1; D is unclear. Germline-derived CDR1 and CDR2 are LNHDA and SQIVND (reference sequence). This CDR3 spans 14 amino acids. The V end lost 7 bases, the J end lost 0 bases, and 10 bases lay between the germline ends. CDR3 bases: TGTGCCAGTAAGGGCTATCCCTCCTACAATGAGCAGTTCTTC. Its translation is CASKGYPSYNEQFF.

This clonotype showed up just a few times. The V gene is TRBV21-1, the J gene TRBJ1-1; the D call TRBD1 from the table was never checked on the DNA. TRBV21-1 is given as a pseudogene. CDR3 length: 13 residues. The CDR3 coding sequence is TGTGCCAGCAGCACAAGGGACGGGGATAGAGCTTTCTTT. Translating gives CASSTRDGDRAFF.

This clonotype was detected a few times. The V call is TRBV20-1, the J call TRBJ2-5; D may correspond to TRBD1 or TRBD2 (5 bases each). V was pared by 5 bases and J by 4 bases, with 14 bases between. The CDR3 spans 13 residues. The V gene's germline CDR1 is DFQATT and CDR2 SNEGSKA (reference sequence). CDR3 residues: CSAGGRTSETQYF. In nucleotides, the CDR3 is TGCAGTGCTGGGGGAAGGACTTCAGAGACCCAGTACTTC.

The chain carries TRBV11-2 and TRBJ1-1, with D maybe TRBD1 (6 bases). This CDR3 contains 17 residues. The V end was cut by 4 bases, the J end by 0 bases, with 18 bases between. Germline CDR1 is SGHAT and CDR2 is FQNNGV. DNA of the CDR3: TGTGCCAGCAGCTCATGGGGCAGGGGACCTATGAACACTGAAGCTTTCTTT. Amino acid sequence: CASSSWGRGPMNTEAFF.

V and J are TRBV12-3 or TRBV12-4 and TRBJ1-1, with D unresolved. Trimming took off 7 bases at V and 5 bases at J, with 11 bases between the two ends. The CDR3 runs 12 residues. This chain's CDR3 is CASTTWRTEAFF. For the CDR3, the DNA is TGTGCCAGCACCACGTGGAGAACTGAAGCTTTCTTT.

This clonotype was observed at least ten times. The chain is built from TRBV4-1 and TRBJ1-4, with 10 positions matching TRBD1. V dropped 6 bases and J dropped 3; count of bases not matched to a gene: 13. This CDR3 comprises 18 residues. CDR1 is MGHRA, CDR2 YSYEKL, per germline. CDR3 residues: CASRSGTGARLANEKLFF. CDR3 nucleotides: TGCGCCAGCAGGTCCGGGACAGGGGCAAGATTAGCTAATGAAAAACTGTTTTTT.

This rearrangement joins TRBV6-2 or TRBV6-3 to TRBJ1-1, with D possibly TRBD1 on 5 matching bases. CDR1 is MNHEY and CDR2 is SVGEGT in the germline V gene. V lost 6 bases to trimming and J lost 0 bases, with 14 bases between them. CDR3 length: 15 amino acids. In DNA, the CDR3 is TGTGCCAGCAGAGGGGAGGGGACCGTGAACACTGAAGCTTTCTTT. The encoded protein is CASRGEGTVNTEAFF.

This clonotype turned up a few times. J is TRBJ2-1 and V is TRBV20-1; D gene ambiguous. Germline V gene lookup returns CDR1 DFQATT and CDR2 SNEGSKA (reference sequence). This CDR3 spans 14 amino acids. Trimming removed 6 bases at V and 6 bases at J, with 18 bases between. CDR3 bases: TGCAGTGCCTTCGGGCCTTGGGAAGGCAATGAGCAGTTCTTC. Translated: CSAFGPWEGNEQFF.

The rearrangement uses TRBV12-3 or TRBV12-4 and TRBJ2-3; weak D call: TRBD2 (6 bases). Trimming cost V 7 bases and J 0 bases, with 14 bases left between them. The CDR3 totals 15 residues. This CDR3 is CASTLGGSSTDTQYF. The CDR3 DNA reads as TGTGCCAGCACCCTTGGAGGGTCTAGCACAGATACGCAGTATTTT.

The rearrangement joins TRBV11-2 to TRBJ2-3, with TRBD1 identical over 7 bases. V trimming: 0 bases; J trimming: 0 bases; junction bases outside the gene matches: 12. This CDR3 region has 19 residues. The V gene's germline CDR1 is SGHAT and CDR2 FQNNGV. As DNA, the CDR3 is TGTGCCAGCAGCTTAGATCCCCAGGGACAGTGGGTGAGCACAGATACGCAGTATTTT. It translates to CASSLDPQGQWVSTDTQYF.

The chain is built from TRBV5-1 and TRBJ1-2; D unclear. This CDR3 has 15 amino acids. Germline V gene lookup returns CDR1 SGHRS and CDR2 YFSETQ. V was shortened by 0 bases and J by 0 bases, with 9 bases between the two germline ends. The DNA of the CDR3 is TGCGCCAGCAGCTTGGTTCGTGGGTCTAACTATGGCTACACCTTC. Protein sequence: CASSLVRGSNYGYTF.

The CDR3 DNA is TGTGCCAGCAGCTTCAAACCCGGGTCTAGCTCCTACAATGAGCAGTTCTTC. Its protein product is CASSFKPGSSSYNEQFF. The chain joins TRBV7-8 to TRBJ2-1; no definite D call. V lost 3 bases and J lost 0, with 15 bases in between. Germline V gene sequence: CDR1 SGHVS, CDR2 FQNEAQ. The CDR3 has 17 amino acids.

This clonotype was counted a few times. Here the CDR3 reads CASCIGGTVNTEAFF. Written as DNA, the CDR3 is TGTGCCAGCTGTATCGGGGGGACCGTGAACACTGAAGCTTTCTTT. This rearrangement joins TRBV6-1 to TRBJ1-1; D is possibly TRBD1 (5 bases). Trimming cost V 8 bases and J 0 bases, with 16 bases left between them. This CDR3 is built from 15 residues. The germline V gene has CDR1 MNHNS and CDR2 SASEGT.

The rearrangement links TRBV5-1 to TRBJ1-1, with unresolved D. The CDR3 spans 13 residues. V gave up 0 bases and J gave up 8 bases, with 11 bases separating them. In germline, CDR1 is SGHRS, CDR2 YFSETQ. CDR3 DNA: TGCGCCAGCAGCTTGGATTGGCACGAGGAAGCTTTCTTT. Translated: CASSLDWHEEAFF. Using reference TRBV5-1 and TRBJ1-1 for the parts outside the CDR3, the full variable domain is KAGVTQTPRYLIKTRGQQVTLSCSPISGHRSVSWYQQTPGQGLQFLFEYFSETQRNKGNFPGRFSGRQFSNSRSEMNVSTLELGDSALYLCASSLDWHEEAFFGQGTRLTVV.

V usage is TRBV6-2 or TRBV6-3 and J usage is TRBJ2-1, with 9 bases fitting TRBD2. The germline gives CDR1 MNHEY, CDR2 SVGEGT. The CDR3 is made up of 16 amino acids. V lost 4 bases, J lost 4 bases, and 8 bases stayed unmatched. CDR3 nucleotides: TGTGCCAGCAGTTCTCGAGCTAGCGGGAAGTACAATGAGCAGTTCTTC. As protein: CASSSRASGKYNEQFF.

This clonotype turned up a few times. The genes are TRBV20-1 and TRBJ2-1; TRBD2 matches at 10 bases. The CDR3 spans 15 residues. Germline-derived CDR1 and CDR2 are DFQATT and SNEGSKA (reference sequence). Trimming cost V 3 bases and J 2 bases; bases outside gene matches: 4. The CDR3 DNA is TGCAGTGCTAGCCGGACTAGCGGCCCCTACAATGAGCAGTTCTTC. This translates into CSASRTSGPYNEQFF.

This clonotype was seen a few times. The CDR3 DNA reads TGCAGTGCCTGGACAGGGAACACCGGGGAGCTGTTTTTT. This gives the protein CSAWTGNTGELFF. The V and J genes are TRBV20-1 and TRBJ2-2; TRBD1 agrees at 7 bases. The germline gives CDR1 DFQATT, CDR2 SNEGSKA (reference sequence). The CDR3 runs 13 residues. V lost 6 bases and J lost 1; bases outside the gene matches: 2.

The chain carries TRBV4-1 and TRBJ1-6; TRBD1 agrees at 8 bases. The CDR3 contains 18 residues. V trimming: 1 base; J trimming: 1 base; junction bases outside the gene matches: 6. The germline CDR1 and CDR2 sequences are MGHRA and YSYEKL. The CDR3 coding sequence is TGCGCCAGCAGCCAAGTGCCAGGGGGCGCGTCCTATAATTCACCCCTCCACTTT. Protein sequence: CASSQVPGGASYNSPLHF.

This sequence joins TRBV4-1 and TRBJ2-2, with TRBD1 identical over 7 bases. CDR1 is MGHRA and CDR2 is YSYEKL in the germline V gene. The ends lost 2 bases at V and 13 bases at J; junction bases unmatched: 10. This CDR3 region has 14 residues. CDR3 DNA sequence: TGCGCCAGCAGCCAAAATTTTAGGGACAGCGGGCTGTTTTTT. Amino acid sequence: CASSQNFRDSGLFF.

This clonotype occurred many times. The chain joins TRBV9 to TRBJ1-2; D unclear. The V end lost 9 bases, the J end lost 9 bases, and 24 bases lay between the germline ends. Looked up from germline, CDR1 is SGDLS and CDR2 is YYNGEE. This CDR3 spans 14 amino acids. The CDR3 protein is CAIFTASNYVSYTF. The CDR3 nucleotides read TGTGCCATTTTCACAGCCTCTAACTATGTTAGCTACACCTTC.

This clonotype was detected only a few times. The gene calls are TRBV7-2 and TRBJ2-7; unclear D gene. The CDR3 covers 13 residues. The V gene's germline CDR1 is SGHTA and CDR2 FQGNSA. V was shortened by 5 bases and J by 2 bases, with 10 bases between the two germline ends. The CDR3 DNA is TGTGCCAGCAGCCGAGAGAGAGCCTACGAGCAGTACTTC. It translates to CASSRERAYEQYF.

The V call is TRBV6-2 or TRBV6-3, the J call TRBJ2-5, with D hard to call. Germline-derived CDR1 and CDR2 are MNHEY and SVGEGT. Trimming shortened V by 4 bases and J by 3 bases, and 9 bases separated the two germline ends. The length of the CDR3 is 13 residues. This chain's CDR3 is CASSWNLEETQYF. For the CDR3, the DNA is TGTGCCAGCAGTTGGAACTTAGAAGAGACCCAGTACTTC.

This chain uses TRBV20-1 with TRBJ1-5; 8 bases fit TRBD1. The V gene end was trimmed by 6 bases and the J gene end by 0 bases; junction bases not matched to a gene: 7. The CDR3 consists of 15 residues. Germline V gene lookup returns CDR1 DFQATT and CDR2 SNEGSKA (reference sequence). In nucleotides, the CDR3 is TGCAGTGCAAGTGGGACAGGCTATAGCAATCAGCCCCAGCATTTT. Its translation: CSASGTGYSNQPQHF.

The V and J genes are TRBV12-3 or TRBV12-4 and TRBJ2-7, with D possibly matching TRBD1 (6 bases). The CDR3 runs to 12 residues. The V end lost 8 bases, the J end lost 2 bases, and 10 bases lay between the germline ends. CDR3 DNA sequence: TGTGCCAGCGGGGGCCCGGCCTACGAGCAGTACTTC. This sequence encodes CASGGPAYEQYF.